This is a list of T cell receptor beta chains from one sample in a study of T cell changes during pregnancy in multiple sclerosis. Some clones are missing from TCRdb's copy, which holds only in-frame ones; the method was immunoSEQ multiplex PCR. The top ten clones hold under 3% of a sample with about 67,000 clones, 91% of them seen once. The specimen was peripheral blood, collected in the first trimester of pregnancy. The receptors here all came from a female donor with multiple sclerosis, enrolled in a pregnancy study. Both conserved end residues are part of each CDR3. D genes are given only for firm matches. Not every row has a clone size; where given, it reads once, few, many or a size class.

CDR3aa,CDR3nt,abundance,d_gene,j_gene,v_gene
CASSQGHSGGATDTQYF,TGTGCCAGCAGCCAAGGCCATAGCGGGGGGGCCACAGATACGCAGTATTTT,NA,TRBD2,TRBJ2-3,TRBV4-2
CASSMGGVGYEQYF,TGTGCCAGTAGTATGGGGGGGGTTGGCTACGAGCAGTACTTC,NA,TRBD2,TRBJ2-7,TRBV19
CASSRLGQGTPLHF,TGTGCCAGCTCACGCTTGGGACAGGGGACACCCCTCCACTTT,NA,TRBD1,TRBJ1-6,TRBV18
CSVDYLRAETQYF,TGCAGCGTTGATTATCTCAGGGCTGAGACCCAGTACTTC,NA,NA,TRBJ2-5,TRBV29-1
CASSVSHGRANTGELFF,TGTGCCAGCAGCGTTTCCCACGGGAGGGCGAACACCGGGGAGCTGTTTTTT,NA,TRBD2,TRBJ2-2,TRBV9
CASSLGLNNEQFF,TGCGCCAGCAGCCTGGGACTGAACAATGAGCAGTTCTTC,NA,NA,TRBJ2-1,TRBV5-1
CASSQEVLTYNEQFF,TGTGCCAGCAGCCAGGAGGTTTTGACCTACAATGAGCAGTTCTTC,NA,NA,TRBJ2-1,TRBV4-2
CASSPVRGGGPDTQYF,TGTGCCAGCAGCCCAGTACGAGGGGGCGGCCCCGATACGCAGTATTTT,NA,TRBD1,TRBJ2-3,TRBV7-3
CASSPQRVGRGEQFF,TGTGCCAGCAGCCCACAGCGGGTGGGAAGGGGTGAGCAGTTCTTC,NA,NA,TRBJ2-1,TRBV6-5
CASNYGTTNTQYF,TGTGCCAGCAATTATGGGACTACGAATACGCAGTATTTT,NA,TRBD2,TRBJ2-3,TRBV27
CASSNRGLTYEQYF,TGTGCCAGTAGTAATCGGGGATTAACCTACGAGCAGTACTTC,NA,NA,TRBJ2-7,TRBV19
CASSQGHSTYEQYF,TGTGCCAGTTCTCAGGGCCATTCTACCTACGAGCAGTACTTC,NA,NA,TRBJ2-7,TRBV19
CAWTLSPSGVGYTF,TGTGCCTGGACCCTATCCCCTTCGGGAGTAGGCTACACCTTC,NA,NA,TRBJ1-2,TRBV30
CASSGQGDSGANVLTF,TGTGCCAGCAGTGGACAGGGCGACTCTGGGGCCAACGTCCTGACTTTC,once,TRBD1,TRBJ2-6,TRBV6-1
CALKGQANYGYTF,TGTGCCCTTAAAGGACAGGCTAACTATGGCTACACCTTC,NA,TRBD1,TRBJ1-2,TRBV30
CASSGGTSGNEQFF,TGTGCCAGCAGCGGTGGGACTAGCGGGAATGAGCAGTTCTTC,NA,TRBD2,TRBJ2-1,TRBV9
CASSFRRTGTSGTYEQFF,TGTGCCAGCAGCTTTCGGCGTACCGGGACTAGCGGGACCTATGAGCAGTTCTTC,NA,TRBD2,TRBJ2-1,TRBV9
CASRLDPGDGYGYTF,TGTGCCAGCAGATTAGACCCAGGGGATGGGTATGGCTACACCTTC,NA,NA,TRBJ1-2,TRBV5-4
CASRKPGQGDGYTF,TGTGCCAGTAGGAAGCCGGGACAGGGGGATGGCTACACCTTC,NA,TRBD1,TRBJ1-2,TRBV19
CASSVDGGAENTIYF,TGTGCCAGCAGCGTAGATGGGGGCGCCGAAAACACCATATATTTT,NA,NA,TRBJ1-3,TRBV9
CASSVADRGSYNEQFF,TGTGCCAGCAGCGTAGCAGACAGGGGGTCCTACAATGAGCAGTTCTTC,NA,TRBD1,TRBJ2-1,TRBV9
CASSGTDRANEKLFF,TGCGCCAGCAGCGGAACTGACAGGGCTAATGAAAAACTGTTTTTT,NA,TRBD1,TRBJ1-4,TRBV5-1
CASRSVTGGSEKLFF,TGTGCCAGTAGAAGTGTGACAGGGGGTAGTGAAAAACTGTTTTTT,NA,TRBD1,TRBJ1-4,TRBV19
CASSLPRWGGGETQYF,TGTGCCAGCAGCCTACCAAGATGGGGGGGCGGAGAGACCCAGTACTTC,NA,NA,TRBJ2-5,TRBV5-8
CASSPSPGTGIETQYF,TGCGCCAGCAGCCCCTCCCCGGGGACAGGGATTGAGACCCAGTACTTC,NA,TRBD1,TRBJ2-5,TRBV4-1
CASSGLAGGPGELFF,TGTGCCAGCAGTGGACTAGCGGGGGGGCCCGGGGAGCTGTTTTTT,NA,TRBD2,TRBJ2-2,TRBV6-1
CASRTTGNQPQHF,TGTGCCAGCAGGACAACAGGGAATCAGCCCCAGCATTTT,NA,NA,TRBJ1-5,TRBV28
CAWSVRSDANYGYTF,TGTGCCTGGAGTGTACGCAGCGATGCTAACTATGGCTACACCTTC,NA,NA,TRBJ1-2,TRBV30
CASSLPVPYEQYF,TGTGCCAGCAGCTTACCGGTCCCCTACGAGCAGTACTTC,few,NA,TRBJ2-7,TRBV7-9
CASSFGGESYNEQFF,TGTGCCAGCAGCTTTGGCGGGGAATCCTACAATGAGCAGTTCTTC,NA,NA,TRBJ2-1,TRBV11-3
CASSRTGEETQYF,TGTGCCAGCTCTAGGACAGGGGAGGAGACCCAGTACTTC,NA,TRBD1,TRBJ2-5,TRBV2
CAWSQSAGTEAFF,TGTGCCTGGAGTCAGTCCGCGGGGACTGAAGCTTTCTTT,few,NA,TRBJ1-1,TRBV30
CASSLFGIDTQYF,TGTGCCAGCAGTTTATTCGGGATAGATACGCAGTATTTT,NA,NA,TRBJ2-3,TRBV27
CASSLEGTAEAFF,TGTGCCAGCAGCTTAGAAGGGACAGCTGAAGCTTTCTTT,NA,TRBD1,TRBJ1-1,TRBV7-9
CASSLEGTMNTEAFF,TGTGCCAGCAGCTTAGAAGGGACAATGAACACTGAAGCTTTCTTT,NA,NA,TRBJ1-1,TRBV11-1
CAWSPGLLNTEAFF,TGTGCCTGGAGCCCGGGACTCCTTAACACTGAAGCTTTCTTT,NA,NA,TRBJ1-1,TRBV30
CASSMGGGRAKETQYF,TGTGCCAGTAGTATGGGCGGCGGGAGGGCAAAAGAGACCCAGTACTTC,NA,TRBD2,TRBJ2-5,TRBV19
CASSLRQQGTEAFF,TGTGCCAGCAGCTTACGACAGCAGGGCACTGAAGCTTTCTTT,few,NA,TRBJ1-1,TRBV7-9
CASSAGRSIQYF,TGTGCCAGTAGTGCGGGACGAAGCATTCAGTACTTC,NA,NA,TRBJ2-4,TRBV19
CASSLPRDRVDVPDTDTQYF,TGCGCCAGCAGCTTGCCCCGGGACAGGGTCGACGTCCCAGACACAGATACGCAGTATTTT,NA,TRBD1,TRBJ2-3,TRBV5-1
CASSLMGQGTIPNEKLFF,TGTGCCAGCAGCCTAATGGGACAGGGCACGATCCCAAATGAAAAACTGTTTTTT,NA,TRBD1,TRBJ1-4,TRBV16
CASSAWTGNYGYTF,TGTGCCAGCAGTGCATGGACAGGGAACTATGGCTACACCTTC,NA,TRBD1,TRBJ1-2,TRBV2
CASSQELAGVWDEQYF,TGTGCCAGCAGCCAGGAACTAGCGGGAGTTTGGGACGAGCAGTACTTC,medium-sized,TRBD2,TRBJ2-7,TRBV4-2
CASSIRGSGNQPQHF,TGTGCCAGTAGTATCAGGGGGAGTGGCAATCAGCCCCAGCATTTT,NA,TRBD1,TRBJ1-5,TRBV19
CASSVGRGRGDASFYEQYF,TGTGCCAGCAGCGTAGGAAGGGGGAGAGGGGACGCATCCTTTTACGAGCAGTACTTC,NA,NA,TRBJ2-7,TRBV9
CASSELAGGQETQYF,TGTGCCAGCAGTGAACTAGCGGGGGGGCAAGAGACCCAGTACTTC,NA,TRBD2,TRBJ2-5,TRBV6-1
CASSQALAGLATYEQYF,TGCGCCAGCAGCCAAGCCCTCGCGGGGCTAGCAACCTACGAGCAGTACTTC,NA,NA,TRBJ2-7,TRBV4-1
CASSHLKRQGGAEKLFF,TGCGCCAGCAGCCATTTGAAGCGACAGGGAGGAGCTGAAAAACTGTTTTTT,NA,TRBD1,TRBJ1-4,TRBV4-1
CASSQRADQPQHF,TGTGCCAGCAGTCAGAGGGCTGATCAGCCCCAGCATTTT,NA,NA,TRBJ1-5,TRBV6-1
CASSLAAGSNEKLFF,TGCGCCAGCAGCTTGGCTGCAGGGTCAAATGAAAAACTGTTTTTT,NA,NA,TRBJ1-4,TRBV5-1
CASSLVSGQGSYEQYF,TGTGCCAGCAGCTTAGTATCGGGACAGGGGTCCTACGAGCAGTACTTC,NA,TRBD1,TRBJ2-7,TRBV7-2